The 21 T cell receptor beta chains listed next were all sequenced from one sample in a study of T and B cells in COVID-19 patients (dated by TCRdb to the early 2020s). Genomic DNA extracted from blood was used in amounts of about 250-550 ng for amplification of TRB repertoires. The instrument was an Illumina MiSeq. Multiplex PCR with BIOMED2 TRB-A/B primer pools was used to amplify the TRB rearrangements. Clones were called with MiXCR by TCRdb after fastp trimmed the public reads at Q25, and only in-frame beta chains were retained. Rows with one shared CDR3 protein collapse into an entry with the most common genes and DNA. This sample comprises about 720 distinct CDR3 sequences, under 25% of them detected only once. The ten most abundant clones make up about 32% of the sample. Sample: blood. These receptor sequences come from a human donor with active COVID-19.

This clonotype was detected a few times. The chain has TRBV9 and TRBJ2-7; TRBD1 is a possible D gene (6 bases). Trimming pared 0 bases from V and 3 bases from J, leaving 10 bases between. The CDR3 covers 14 residues. Germline V gene sequence: CDR1 SGDLS, CDR2 YYNGEE. The CDR3 DNA is TGTGCCAGCAGCGTAGATGACAGGTACTACGAGCAGTACTTC. Translated, it gives CASSVDDRYYEQYF.

This clonotype was counted a few times. V and J are TRBV5-8 and TRBJ2-7, with D perhaps TRBD1 (6 bases). Trimming took 4 bases from V and 2 from J, leaving 16 bases between them. Germline CDR1 and CDR2: SGHTS and YDEGEE. The CDR3 covers 15 residues. The CDR3 reads CASSPHRVKAYEQYF. In nucleotides, the CDR3 is TGTGCCAGCAGCCCGCACAGGGTTAAAGCCTACGAGCAGTACTTC.

This clonotype was recorded many times. The chain uses TRBV4-2 and TRBJ2-7; TRBD2 matches 7 bases. CDR1 is LGHNA and CDR2 is YNFKEQ in the germline V gene. The junction had 9 bases not matched to a gene; V was cut back by 3 bases and J by 4 bases. The CDR3 totals 15 residues. The CDR3 loop reads CASSQEVTSWYEQYF. As DNA, the CDR3 is TGTGCCAGCAGCCAGGAAGTGACTAGCTGGTACGAGCAGTACTTC.

This clonotype is deemed medium-sized. The chain joins TRBV9 to TRBJ2-6; possibly TRBD2 for D (5 bases). Trimming removed 4 bases at V and 0 bases at J, with 8 bases between. There are 15 residues in the CDR3. Per germline, CDR1 SGDLS and CDR2 YYNGEE. Here the CDR3 reads CASSPTSSGANVLTF. The DNA of the CDR3 is TGTGCCAGCAGCCCCACTAGCTCTGGGGCCAACGTCCTGACTTTC.

By share of the sample, this clonotype is medium-sized (0.01 to 0.1%). The chain carries TRBV6-5 and TRBJ1-1; weak D call: TRBD1 (5 bases). The CDR3 is made up of 14 amino acids. The germline V gene encodes CDR1 MNHEY and CDR2 SVGAGI. The V and J ends lost 2 bases and 6 bases respectively, with 13 bases between them. CDR3 DNA sequence: TGTGCCAGCAGTTACGACAGAAATATCCCTGAAGCTTTCTTT. It specifies CASSYDRNIPEAFF.

This clonotype is labeled medium-sized. The V and J genes are TRBV28 and TRBJ2-5, with 12 positions matching TRBD2. The germline gives CDR1 MDHEN, CDR2 SYDVKM. Trimming at V came to 0 bases and at J to 1 base, leaving 3 bases not matched to a gene. The CDR3 loop spans 17 amino acids. In DNA form, the CDR3 reads TGTGCCAGCAGTTTATGGACTAGCGGGAGTAGCCAAGAGACCCAGTACTTC. It specifies CASSLWTSGSSQETQYF.

The chain employs TRBV27 and TRBJ2-2; TRBD1 is a possible D gene (5 bases). This CDR3 spans 13 amino acids. Germline loops: CDR1 MNHEY, CDR2 SMNVEV (reference sequence). The V gene lost 4 bases and the J gene lost 8 bases, with 11 bases spanning the gap. The DNA of the CDR3 is TGTGCCAGCAGTTGGTATCAGGGTGGGGAGCTGTTTTTT. It codes for CASSWYQGGELFF.

The chain recombines TRBV9 with TRBJ1-1; D is perhaps TRBD1 (6 bases). The CDR3 runs 11 residues. V was cut by 3 bases and J by 8 bases, with 8 bases left in between. Germline V lookup: CDR1 SGDLS, CDR2 YYNGEE. The CDR3 loop is CASSGTGEAFF. For the CDR3, the DNA is TGTGCCAGCAGCGGTACAGGGGAAGCTTTCTTT.

The chain couples TRBV27 to TRBJ2-5; the match to TRBD1 covers 8 bases. V shed 5 bases, J shed 2 bases, and the junction held 7 bases outside the gene matches. CDR1 is MNHEY and CDR2 is SMNVEV in the germline V gene (reference sequence). The CDR3 totals 15 residues. Here the CDR3 reads CASSERTGRQETQYF. The CDR3 DNA reads TGTGCCAGCAGTGAAAGGACAGGGAGGCAAGAGACCCAGTACTTC.

This clonotype is classed as medium-sized. The chain has TRBV24-1 and TRBJ2-1; D tentatively reads TRBD1 or TRBD2 (5 bases each). CDR3 length: 14 amino acids. Deletions cut 7 bases from V and 4 bases from J, with 13 bases between. Germline V gives CDR1 KGHDR, CDR2 SFDVKD. The CDR3 coding sequence is TGTGCCACCAGAGACCGGGACGTTTACAATGAGCAGTTCTTC. Translation gives CATRDRDVYNEQFF.

The chain couples TRBV7-3 to TRBJ2-3; 7 positions match TRBD2. CDR1 and CDR2 (germline): SGHTA, FQGTGA. With V trimmed by 1 base and J by 4 bases, 14 bases remained unmatched. This CDR3 contains 18 residues. CDR3 coding DNA: TGTGCCAGCAGCTTAATGGGAGGAGCAGCGGGATCCGCAGATACGCAGTATTTT. Its translation: CASSLMGGAAGSADTQYF.

This clonotype is medium-sized within its sample. CDR3 sequence (DNA): TGCGCCAGCGCCTTAGGGGGGGCGGGGGAGGAGACCCAGTACTTC. Protein sequence: CASALGGAGEETQYF. This chain connects TRBV10-2 to TRBJ2-5; perhaps TRBD2 as D (7 bases). The CDR3 spans 15 residues. V was clipped by 8 bases and J by 5 bases, with 21 bases between them. Germline values: CDR1 WSHSY, CDR2 SAAADI.

By sample share, this clonotype is large. This rearrangement joins TRBV29-1 to TRBJ2-1; 7 bases agree with TRBD2. Unmatched junction bases numbered 12, after V lost 1 base and J lost 12 bases. This CDR3 is built from 14 residues. Per germline, CDR1 SQVTM and CDR2 ANQGSEA. The CDR3 here is CSVEGGRAVGLQFF. Written as DNA, the CDR3 is TGCAGCGTTGAAGGAGGGAGGGCCGTGGGGCTGCAGTTCTTC.

This clonotype is deemed medium-sized. The CDR3 bases are TGCGCCAGCAGCTTGGAGTCAGGGGGCGGGGAAAAACTGTTTTTT. Translation gives CASSLESGGGEKLFF. V is TRBV5-1 and J is TRBJ1-4, with 8 bases that match TRBD1. The CDR3 covers 15 residues. Germline CDR1 reads SGHRS; CDR2 reads YFSETQ. V gave up 0 bases and J gave up 8 bases; unmatched junction bases: 6.

This clonotype was picked up many times. The chain joins TRBV7-9 to TRBJ2-4, with D tentatively TRBD1 (6 bases). The CDR3 spans 11 residues. V lost 3 bases and J 15 bases, leaving 12 bases between the germline ends. The germline V gene encodes CDR1 SEHNR and CDR2 FQNEAQ (reference sequence). For the CDR3, the DNA is TGTGCCAGCAGCTTGCAGGGGCCCCGGTACTTC. Its translation is CASSLQGPRYF. Full variable domain (rest looked up from reference TRBV7-9 and TRBJ2-4): DTGVSQNPRHKITKRGQNVTFRCDPISEHNRLYWYRQTLGQGPEFLTYFQNEAQLEKSRLLSDRFSAERPKGSFSTLEIQRTEQGDSAMYLCASSLQGPRYFGAGTRLSVL.

This clonotype is large. The V gene is TRBV5-6, the J gene TRBJ2-1; tentatively, D is TRBD2 (6 bases). The CDR3 totals 16 residues. The germline V gene encodes CDR1 SGHDT and CDR2 YYEEEE. Deletions cut 4 bases from V and 8 bases from J, with 22 bases between. In DNA, the CDR3 is TGTGCCAGCAGCGGAGGGGACGTCGGGTCCGGGGATGAGCAGTTCTTC. Residues: CASSGGDVGSGDEQFF.

The chain recombines TRBV2 with TRBJ2-7; TRBD1 matches at 7 bases. V dropped 10 bases and J dropped 0; count of bases not matched to a gene: 6. CDR1 is SNHLY, CDR2 FYNNEI, per germline. This CDR3 region has 13 residues. CDR3: CATTGTDSYEQYF. The CDR3 nucleotides are TGTGCCACCACCGGGACAGACTCCTACGAGCAGTACTTC. The full variable domain, rest sourced from reference TRBV2 and TRBJ2-7, is EPEVTQTPSHQVTQMGQEVILRCVPISNHLYFYWYRQILGQKVEFLVSFYNNEISEKSEIFDDQFSVERPDGSNFTLKIRSTKLEDSAMYFCATTGTDSYEQYFGPGTRLTVT.

This sequence joins TRBV5-6 and TRBJ2-3; 14 nucleotides match TRBD2. Germline CDR1 reads SGHDT; CDR2 reads YYEEEE. The V gene end was trimmed by 5 bases and the J gene end by 8 bases; junction bases not matched to a gene: 10. The length of the CDR3 is 16 residues. CDR3 DNA: TGTGCCAGCAGGCTGGGACTAGCGGGGGCCAGGGGTACGCAGTATTTT. This translates into CASRLGLAGARGTQYF. The full variable domain, with the rest looked up from reference TRBV5-6 and TRBJ2-3, is DAGVTQSPTHLIKTRGQQVTLRCSPKSGHDTVSWYQQALGQGPQFIFQYYEEEERQRGNFPDRFSGHQFPNYSSELNVNALLLGDSALYLCASRLGLAGARGTQYFGPGTRLTVL.

This clonotype is medium-sized. V usage is TRBV13 and J usage is TRBJ1-2; perhaps TRBD1 as D (5 bases). The CDR3 has 17 amino acids. Trimming left V 1 base short and J 4 bases short, with 19 bases between. Germline CDR1 reads PRHDT; CDR2 reads FYEKMQ (reference sequence). CDR3 DNA sequence: TGTGCCAGCAGCTTAGAAGGGGACCCGGGCAGGGCCTATGGCTACACCTTC. Its protein is CASSLEGDPGRAYGYTF.

By sample share, this clonotype is large (0.1 to 1%). This rearrangement joins TRBV12-3 or TRBV12-4 to TRBJ2-5; D might be TRBD1 (5 bases). Trimming took 5 bases from V and 6 from J, leaving 10 bases between them. The CDR3 length is 12 residues. The CDR3 is CASSGPGQTQYF. The CDR3 DNA follows: TGTGCCAGCAGTGGTCCAGGGCAGACCCAGTACTTC.

This clonotype is large within its sample. The chain carries TRBV13 and TRBJ2-6, with D hard to call. Trimming cost V 8 bases and J 2 bases, with 19 bases left between them. The CDR3 extends over 17 amino acids. Germline loops: CDR1 PRHDT, CDR2 FYEKMQ (reference sequence). CDR3 nucleotides: TGTGCCAGCGAACCTTACAGTGGGTGGGCTGGGGCCAACGTCCTGACTTTC. It encodes CASEPYSGWAGANVLTF.